These 11 T cell receptor beta chains share one sample of origin, sequenced in a study of early T cells in non-severe SARS-CoV-2 infection. TCRdb re-called the 5' RACE reads through MiXCR, storing one row per CDR3 protein. The profile shows about 52,000 distinct CDR3 sequences, 11% of them singletons. Material: whole blood. These TCRs come from an adult who was a healthcare worker with PCR-confirmed SARS-CoV-2 infection or an uninfected control (not recorded which).

This sequence joins TRBV28 and TRBJ2-7; the D is unclear. V was cut by 2 bases and J by 1 base, with 12 bases left in between. The CDR3 is 15 amino acids. Per the germline V gene, CDR1 is MDHEN and CDR2 is SYDVKM. The CDR3 loop is CASSLVGPQSYEQYF. The CDR3 region has the DNA TGTGCCAGCAGTTTAGTTGGGCCCCAATCCTACGAGCAGTACTTC.

In its sample, this clonotype ranks as medium-sized (0.01 to 0.1%). V is TRBV29-1 and J is TRBJ1-1; weak D call: TRBD1 (6 bases). The CDR3 runs to 13 residues. CDR1 is SQVTM, CDR2 ANQGSEA, per germline. Deletions cut 6 bases from V and 0 bases from J, with 11 bases between. The CDR3 spells CSVTGHLNTEAFF. DNA of the CDR3: TGCAGCGTCACGGGACACCTGAACACTGAAGCTTTCTTT.

The chain recombines TRBV29-1 with TRBJ2-6; tentative D call: TRBD1 (5 bases). Trimming cost V 6 bases and J 0 bases, with 12 bases left between them. The CDR3 contains 15 residues. The germline CDR1 and CDR2 sequences are SQVTM and ANQGSEA. CDR3 sequence (DNA): TGCAGCGTGACGACAGACTCCTCTGGGGCCAACGTCCTGACTTTC. This sequence encodes CSVTTDSSGANVLTF.

The sample holds many counts of this clonotype. For the CDR3, the DNA is TGTGCCACCAGTGTTCCAACATCCCCTTATAGCAATCAGCCCCAGCATTTT. The encoded protein is CATSVPTSPYSNQPQHF. The chain links TRBV24-1 to TRBJ1-5; D gene unclear. V shed 5 bases and J shed 0 bases, with 16 bases lying between them. Germline V CDR1 and CDR2: KGHDR, SFDVKD. CDR3 size: 17 residues.

The rearrangement joins TRBV29-1 to TRBJ2-1; TRBD2 matches 9 bases. Trimming cost V 6 bases and J 13 bases; bases outside gene matches: 4. Germline CDR1 and CDR2: SQVTM and ANQGSEA. CDR3 length: 10 amino acids. CDR3 nucleotide sequence: TGCAGCGTCTCCGGGACTAGCCAGTTCTTC. The encoded protein is CSVSGTSQFF.

The table lists this clonotype with many counts. This sequence joins TRBV5-4 and TRBJ2-2; D possibly uses TRBD1 or TRBD2 (5 bases each). Trimming pared 9 bases from V and 5 bases from J, leaving 14 bases between. The CDR3 length is 13 residues. From germline, CDR1 is SGHNT and CDR2 YYREEE (reference sequence). The CDR3 loop reads CAMRVGVTGELFF. CDR3 coding DNA: TGTGCCATGCGGGTGGGGGTTACCGGGGAGCTGTTTTTT.

This clonotype was picked up a small number of times. The chain couples TRBV11-3 to TRBJ2-5; TRBD2 might be the D (7 bases). The CDR3 has 14 residues. Between the trimmed V and J ends, which lost 3 bases and 3 bases, there was a span of 11 bases. Germline-derived CDR1 and CDR2 are SGHNT and YENEEA. The CDR3 DNA follows: TGTGCCAGCAGCTTGGGGGGGCGCGAAGAGACCCAGTACTTC. Residues: CASSLGGREETQYF.

This clonotype was seen more than once but under ten times. The chain joins TRBV28 to TRBJ2-7; D is possibly TRBD2 (5 bases). The CDR3 is 14 amino acids. Deletions cut 5 bases from V and 6 bases from J, with 17 bases between. From germline, CDR1 is MDHEN and CDR2 SYDVKM. The CDR3 coding sequence is TGTGCCAGCAGTCAAGGAGGCACAGTAGGCGAGCAGTACTTC. Protein product: CASSQGGTVGEQYF. Filled out from reference TRBV28 and TRBJ2-7, the complete variable domain reads DVKVTQSSRYLVKRTGEKVFLECVQDMDHENMFWYRQDPGLGLRLIYFSYDVKMKEKGDIPEGYSVSREKKERFSLILESASTNQTSMYLCASSQGGTVGEQYFGPGTRLTVT.

This clonotype was observed a few times. The chain is built from TRBV6-2 or TRBV6-3 and TRBJ1-6, with D possibly matching TRBD1 (6 bases). The ends were cut back, 6 bases at V and 9 bases at J, with 18 bases in the middle. The CDR3 length is 15 residues. Germline assignment: CDR1 MNHEY and CDR2 SVGEGT. The CDR3 here is CASRSTGKGSSPLHF. CDR3 nucleotides: TGTGCCAGCAGATCCACAGGGAAGGGGAGTTCACCCCTCCACTTT.

This clonotype appeared a few times. V usage is TRBV27 and J usage is TRBJ2-7; 10 bases fit TRBD1. The V and J ends lost 5 bases and 7 bases, in that order; junction bases with no gene match: 5. The CDR3 consists of 13 residues. The germline gives CDR1 MNHEY, CDR2 SMNVEV (reference sequence). This CDR3 is CASSGTGAREQYF. DNA of the CDR3: TGTGCCAGCAGTGGGACAGGGGCACGGGAGCAGTACTTC.

There are many counts of this clonotype. The CDR3 loop is CAISVDREGNIQYF. In DNA, the CDR3 is TGTGCCATCAGTGTGGACAGGGAGGGAAACATTCAGTACTTC. This chain uses TRBV10-3 with TRBJ2-4, with D maybe TRBD1 (8 bases). Germline V gene sequence: CDR1 ENHRY, CDR2 SYGVKD. The CDR3 spans 14 residues. Trimming took 4 bases from V and 6 from J, leaving 13 bases between them.